The next 3 T cell receptor beta chains were all read from a single sample in a study of shared T cell receptors in the human thymus. Sequencing used immunoSEQ multiplex PCR; TCRdb keeps in-frame clones, though not all of them. The sample gives roughly 500,000 clones, approximately 80% of which show up once; more than 0.01% is in the top ten. These data also formed part of another study, on human thymus T cells.

The sequenced sample was thymocytes. All receptors come from a boy under three years old with a congenital heart defect.

This chain links TRBV5-1 with TRBJ1-1, with a tentative D call TRBD1 (5 bases). The V gene's germline CDR1 is SGHRS and CDR2 YFSETQ. This CDR3 region has 17 residues. V dropped 0 bases and J dropped 2 bases, with 17 bases sitting between them. CDR3 region: CASSLGAGKGPNTEAFF. CDR3 bases: TGCGCCAGCAGCTTGGGGGCAGGGAAGGGCCCTAACACTGAAGCTTTCTTT.

This clone was seen a handful of times. The chain uses TRBV19 and TRBJ2-7; 9 nucleotides line up with TRBD2. In germline, CDR1 is LNHDA, CDR2 SQIVND (reference sequence). This CDR3 region has 16 residues. The trim removed 3 bases at V and 2 bases at J, leaving 8 bases unmatched. The DNA of the CDR3 is TGTGCCAGTAGTATTGGCGGTCCTAGCGGGACCTACGAGCAGTACTTC. Its translation is CASSIGGPSGTYEQYF.

This clone appeared a few times. The chain uses TRBV25-1 and TRBJ2-1; 9 bases match TRBD2. The CDR3 sequence is 18 residues long. Per the germline V gene, CDR1 is MGHDK and CDR2 is SYGVNS. The J segment lost 1 base and the V segment lost 3 bases, leaving 10 bases of the junction unmatched. In DNA form, the CDR3 reads TGTGCCAGCAGTGAGGCCCAAGAGCGGGGGGTTTCCTACAATGAGCAGTTCTTC. This sequence encodes CASSEAQERGVSYNEQFF.